This paragraph reports one T cell receptor (beta chain). Its specificity is unknown. Genomic DNA was employed as the template in profiling TCR beta VDJ and CDR3. TCRdb re-called the reads with MiXCR, one entry per CDR3 protein. Altogether under 200,000 distinct CDR3 sequences are present, roughly 48% being singletons, with the ten largest covering 30% to 40%. By flow cytometry, patients selected for sequencing had shown an expansion of CD8+CD57+ cells. Severe acquired aplastic anemia was the diagnosis recorded for all patients. This record comes from a study of CD8+CD57+ T cells in acquired aplastic anemia. About the study: Sorted CD4+ and CD8+ cell DNA averaged approximately 3.2 ug. Study-wide results and caveats: Patients and controls had in common twenty-nine CD8+ CDR3 sequences.

The sequence derives from a human donor with aplastic anemia. The sequencing sample was made of sorted CD4+, CD8+, or CD8+CD57+ T cells (not recorded which) from PBMCs.

In nucleotides, the CDR3 is TGCGCCAGCAGCTTGGATGGGGGAAACGGGTCACCCCTCCACTTT. Translation: CASSLDGGNGSPLHF. J is TRBJ1-6 and V is TRBV5-1, with a tentative D call TRBD1 (5 bases). The CDR3 length is 15 residues. The V end was cut by 0 bases, the J end by 10 bases, with 14 bases between. Germline V lookup: CDR1 SGHRS, CDR2 YFSETQ.